These T cell receptor beta chains were read from a single sample in a study of blood T cell repertoires in COVID-19. TCRdb's copy holds only in-frame clones and misses some; the assay was immunoSEQ multiplex PCR. The sample shows under 150,000 clones, 85% of them seen only once. Specimen: peripheral blood. Every receptor here comes from a man aged 40-49 years with acute or convalescent COVID-19. Both conserved end residues are part of each CDR3. D genes are given only for firm matches. Size tells how often a clone was seen (once, few, many) or the class of an expanded clone, and some rows leave it out.

TRBD2	TRBV15	TRBJ2-3	NA	TGTGCCACCAGCACCCGACTAGCGGGGGGTGCAGATACGCAGTATTTT	CATSTRLAGGADTQYF
NA	TRBV14	TRBJ2-1	NA	TGTGCCAGCAGCCCGACTACTTTTTTCGATGAGCAGTTCTTC	CASSPTTFFDEQFF
TRBD1	TRBV5-4	TRBJ1-2	NA	TGTGCCAGCAGGAACCGGGGACAGGAGTTTTATGGCTACACCTTC	CASRNRGQEFYGYTF
NA	TRBV4-2	TRBJ2-7	NA	TGTGCCAGCAGCCCCTGGAGGGACGGGAACGAGCAGTACTTC	CASSPWRDGNEQYF
NA	TRBV4-1	TRBJ2-1	few	TGCGCCAGCAGCCAAGCGGTAGCGCTCACGAGGGAGCAGTTCTTC	CASSQAVALTREQFF
NA	TRBV5-1	TRBJ2-2	once	TGCGCCAGCAGCTTGTCAGGGAACACCGGGGAGCTGTTTTTT	CASSLSGNTGELFF
NA	TRBV9	TRBJ1-1	once	TGTGCCAGCAGCGTGGGGGGGTCCCTGAACACTGAAGCTTTCTTT	CASSVGGSLNTEAFF
NA	TRBV24-1	TRBJ2-7	NA	TGTGCCACCAGTGATTTCCCTACAGGGAACGAGCAGTACTTC	CATSDFPTGNEQYF
TRBD1	TRBV11-2	TRBJ2-1	NA	TGTGCCAGCAGCTTAGATATGACAGGGGGATACAATGAGCAGTTCTTC	CASSLDMTGGYNEQFF
NA	TRBV7-9	TRBJ1-1	NA	TGTGCCAGCAGCAAAGGGACAACCACTGAAGCTTTCTTT	CASSKGTTTEAFF